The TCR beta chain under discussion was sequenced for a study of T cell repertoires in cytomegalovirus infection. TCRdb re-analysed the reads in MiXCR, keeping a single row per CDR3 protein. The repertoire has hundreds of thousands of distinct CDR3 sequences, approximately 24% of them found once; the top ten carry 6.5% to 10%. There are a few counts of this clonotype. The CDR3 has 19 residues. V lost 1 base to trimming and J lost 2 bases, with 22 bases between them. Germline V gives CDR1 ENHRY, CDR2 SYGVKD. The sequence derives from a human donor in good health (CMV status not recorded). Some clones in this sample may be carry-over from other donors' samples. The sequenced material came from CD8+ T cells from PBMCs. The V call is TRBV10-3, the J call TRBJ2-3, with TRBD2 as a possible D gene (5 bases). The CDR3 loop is CAISELQSSAEEVTDTQYF. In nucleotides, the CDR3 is TGTGCCATCAGTGAGTTACAATCTTCCGCAGAGGAGGTCACAGATACGCAGTATTTT.